Following are 9 T cell receptor beta chains from one sample sequenced in a study of T cell responses to AZD1222 COVID-19 vaccine. Using immunoSEQ multiplex PCR, the repertoire was profiled, and TCRdb retains in-frame clones only, with some absent. The sample holds approximately 89,000 clones, about 89% seen once. The sequencing used peripheral blood, collected on day 0 of MenACWY control vaccination. These receptors originate from an adult in good health.

J is TRBJ2-7 and V is TRBV4-1; a possible D gene is TRBD1 (6 bases). V dropped 4 bases and J dropped 5 bases, with 12 bases sitting between them. CDR3 length: 13 amino acids. Per germline, CDR1 MGHRA and CDR2 YSYEKL. CDR3 residues: CASSLQGRDEQYF. The CDR3 DNA reads TGCGCCAGCAGCCTACAGGGAAGGGACGAGCAGTACTTC.

The CDR3 DNA follows: TGTGCCAGCAGCTCGAGAGAAACCGGGGAGCTGTTTTTT. The encoded protein is CASSSRETGELFF. This chain joins TRBV7-9 and TRBJ2-2; no firm D call. The V gene lost 4 bases and the J gene lost 5 bases, with 8 bases spanning the gap. Germline V gene lookup returns CDR1 SEHNR and CDR2 FQNEAQ (reference sequence). The CDR3 contains 13 residues. The complete variable domain, with remaining parts taken from reference TRBV7-9 and TRBJ2-2, reads DTGVSQNPRHKITKRGQNVTFRCDPISEHNRLYWYRQTLGQGPEFLTYFQNEAQLEKSRLLSDRFSAERPKGSFSTLEIQRTEQGDSAMYLCASSSRETGELFFGEGSRLTVL.

This chain joins TRBV27 and TRBJ2-1; possible D gene TRBD2, 6 bases. CDR1 and CDR2 (germline): MNHEY, SMNVEV (reference sequence). The V end was cut by 5 bases, the J end by 1 base, with 15 bases between. This CDR3 region has 16 residues. For the CDR3, the DNA is TGTGCCAGCAGTGACGAAGCGGGCGTTTCCTACAATGAGCAGTTCTTC. Amino acid sequence: CASSDEAGVSYNEQFF.

This rearrangement joins TRBV6-5 to TRBJ1-6; D gene uncertain. CDR3 length: 14 amino acids. The germline gives CDR1 MNHEY, CDR2 SVGAGI. Trimming cost V 8 bases and J 6 bases, with 14 bases left between them. CDR3 bases: TGTGCCAGCGGAGGACGGATAATTAATTCACCCCTCCACTTT. Translation gives CASGGRIINSPLHF.

This clone was found once. J is TRBJ2-3 and V is TRBV28, with unresolved D. Germline values: CDR1 MDHEN, CDR2 SYDVKM. V dropped 6 bases and J dropped 6 bases, with 7 bases sitting between them. The CDR3 runs 11 residues. The CDR3 is CASSRWDTQYF. In DNA, the CDR3 is TGTGCCAGCAGCCGATGGGATACGCAGTATTTT.

This clone was counted between two and nine times. The CDR3 coding sequence is TGTGCCAGCAGCTCGCTGGGGGGGACATCGAACACCGGGGAGCTGTTTTTT. It encodes CASSSLGGTSNTGELFF. The rearrangement joins TRBV5-6 to TRBJ2-2; D is perhaps TRBD2 (7 bases). The V end lost 3 bases, the J end lost 0 bases, and 15 bases lay between the germline ends. Per germline, CDR1 SGHDT and CDR2 YYEEEE. This CDR3 comprises 17 residues.

The chain links TRBV3-1 (or the pseudogene TRBV3-2) to TRBJ2-7; D ambiguous. The ends were cut back, 0 bases at V and 0 bases at J, with 18 bases in the middle. CDR3 size: 18 residues. CDR1 is LGHDT, CDR2 YNNKEL, per germline (reference sequence). This chain's CDR3 is CASSQEGWVIRNSYEQYF. CDR3 DNA sequence: TGTGCCAGCAGCCAAGAGGGATGGGTGATACGGAACTCCTACGAGCAGTACTTC.

The gene calls are TRBV6-5 and TRBJ2-5; 8 bases fit TRBD2. CDR1 is MNHEY, CDR2 SVGAGI, per germline. The CDR3 spans 14 residues. V lost 5 bases to trimming and J lost 1 base; unmatched junction nucleotides: 3. The CDR3 spells CASSPLAAQETQYF. The CDR3, as DNA: TGTGCCAGCAGTCCACTAGCGGCCCAAGAGACCCAGTACTTC.

The chain uses TRBV6-4 and TRBJ2-2, with no clear D. Trimming removed 0 bases at V and 3 bases at J, with 11 bases between. Germline V lookup: CDR1 MRHNA, CDR2 SNTAGT. The CDR3 is 16 amino acids. The CDR3 DNA reads as TGTGCCAGCAGTGACTCCTCAAGGCTTCACACCGGGGAGCTGTTTTTT. Residues: CASSDSSRLHTGELFF.